The next 27 T cell receptor beta chains were all read from a single sample in a study of T cells of healthy individuals. One entry per CDR3 protein, called by TCRdb with MiXCR from the 5' RACE reads. The sample records fewer than 90,000 distinct CDR3 sequences, more than 4.5% being singletons. The receptors derive from a female donor in good health.

This sequence joins TRBV9 and TRBJ1-1, with a weak D call TRBD1 (6 bases). Germline V gene lookup returns CDR1 SGDLS and CDR2 YYNGEE. V lost 4 bases to trimming and J lost 5 bases, with 18 bases between them. This CDR3 has 15 residues. The CDR3 spells CASSPGTGRGTEAFF. DNA of the CDR3: TGTGCCAGCAGCCCGGGTACAGGGAGGGGGACTGAAGCTTTCTTT.

This rearrangement joins TRBV14 to TRBJ1-4; no clear D. The germline V gene encodes CDR1 SGHDN and CDR2 FVKESK. Trimming shortened V by 1 base and J by 7 bases, and 13 bases separated the two germline ends. The CDR3 spans 15 residues. The CDR3 spells CASSQVTVRGEKLFF. CDR3 in DNA: TGTGCCAGCAGCCAAGTAACGGTTCGGGGTGAAAAACTGTTTTTT.

The V call is TRBV7-9, the J call TRBJ2-2; the D is unclear. Germline assignment: CDR1 SEHNR and CDR2 FQNEAQ (reference sequence). The CDR3 is 13 amino acids. V dropped 2 bases and J dropped 4 bases, with 5 bases sitting between them. CDR3 sequence reads: CASSLYSTGELFF. The CDR3 DNA sequence: TGTGCCAGCAGCTTATACAGCACCGGGGAGCTGTTTTTT.

This clonotype was seen many times. The chain links TRBV12-3 or TRBV12-4 to TRBJ2-5; TRBD1 is a possible D gene (6 bases). V lost 1 base and J lost 4, with 13 bases in between. The CDR3 extends over 15 amino acids. The CDR3 reads CASSLGSGARETQYF. The DNA for the CDR3 is TGTGCCAGCAGTTTAGGGTCAGGGGCTCGAGAGACCCAGTACTTC.

This clonotype was observed many times. The chain combines TRBV5-4 with TRBJ2-5; TRBD1 is a possible D gene (5 bases). CDR3 size: 14 residues. The V and J ends lost 4 bases and 1 base respectively, with 11 bases between them. Germline V gene data show CDR1 as SGHNT and CDR2 as YYREEE (reference sequence). The CDR3 DNA reads TGTGCCAGCAGCCCCTCCAGGGTCCAAGAGACCCAGTACTTC. Translated: CASSPSRVQETQYF.

The rearrangement uses TRBV7-9 and TRBJ1-2; TRBD1 agrees at 7 bases. Germline V lookup: CDR1 SEHNR, CDR2 FQNEAQ (reference sequence). Trimming at V came to 5 bases and at J to 4 bases, leaving 16 bases not matched to a gene. The CDR3 has 17 residues. The CDR3 DNA reads as TGTGCCAGCAGCCAACCCCGACAGGGAAAGTATAGCTATGGCTACACCTTC. Its protein product is CASSQPRQGKYSYGYTF.

The rearrangement links TRBV4-1 to TRBJ1-3; possible D gene TRBD1, 6 bases. The V end lost 3 bases, the J end lost 5 bases, and 17 bases lay between the germline ends. CDR1 and CDR2 (germline): MGHRA, YSYEKL. The CDR3 is made up of 16 amino acids. CDR3 sequence (DNA): TGCGCCAGCAGCCATCCCGCGCAGGGGCTGCGAAACACCATATATTTT. Protein: CASSHPAQGLRNTIYF.

This clonotype was seen ten or more times. V gene TRBV20-1 combines with J gene TRBJ2-1; 11 bases fit TRBD2. CDR3 size: 16 residues. V was pared by 4 bases and J by 1 base, with 6 bases of the junction left unmatched. The V gene's germline CDR1 is DFQATT and CDR2 SNEGSKA (reference sequence). The CDR3, as DNA: TGCAGTGCTACAGTAATAGCGGGAGGGTCCTACAATGAGCAGTTCTTC. As protein: CSATVIAGGSYNEQFF.

The J gene is TRBJ1-1, the V gene TRBV14, with D possibly being TRBD1 (6 bases). The CDR3 consists of 14 residues. Germline V gene lookup returns CDR1 SGHDN and CDR2 FVKESK. V was clipped by 4 bases and J by 1 base, with 10 bases between them. The CDR3 DNA is TGTGCCAGCAGCCGACCGGGACAGAACACTGAAGCTTTCTTT. This gives the protein CASSRPGQNTEAFF.

This clonotype was seen a few times. The rearrangement links TRBV7-8 to TRBJ1-5, with D hard to call. Germline lookup yields CDR1 SGHVS and CDR2 FQNEAQ. CDR3 length equals 15 residues. Trimming pared 0 bases from V and 1 base from J, leaving 7 bases between. The CDR3 bases are TGTGCCAGCAGCTTAGCCGCCGGAAGCAATCAGCCCCAGCATTTT. Amino acid sequence: CASSLAAGSNQPQHF.

This clonotype was seen many times. The chain has TRBV2 and TRBJ1-5; D remains unclear. V was trimmed by 2 bases and J by 4 bases, leaving 9 bases between them. The CDR3 has 14 amino acids. In germline, CDR1 is SNHLY, CDR2 FYNNEI. The CDR3 sequence: CASSELAENQPQHF. CDR3 nucleotide sequence: TGTGCCAGCAGTGAATTGGCTGAAAATCAGCCCCAGCATTTT.

This clonotype was counted a few times. The V gene is TRBV14, the J gene TRBJ1-2, with a possible D match to TRBD1 (6 bases). Germline V gives CDR1 SGHDN, CDR2 FVKESK. This CDR3 has 15 residues. Trimming cost V 0 bases and J 9 bases, with 17 bases left between them. CDR3 amino acids: CASSQDGHRVGSYTF. CDR3 bases: TGTGCCAGCAGCCAAGATGGACACAGGGTTGGGAGCTACACCTTC.

This clonotype came up a few times. This may be a read error, as it is one base from a much larger clone. The rearrangement links TRBV7-2 to TRBJ2-7; D is possibly TRBD1 or TRBD2 (5 bases each). Trimming left V 3 bases short and J 4 bases short, with 13 bases between. The V gene's germline CDR1 is SGHTA and CDR2 FQGNSA. This CDR3 is built from 14 residues. CDR3 sequence: CASSLWGREYEQYF. In DNA, the CDR3 is TGTGCCAGCAGCTTGTGGGGCAGGGAGTACGAGCAGTACTTC.

The sample holds many counts of this clonotype. This rearrangement joins TRBV20-1 to TRBJ2-7; D unresolved. The ends were cut back, 3 bases at V and 0 bases at J, with 9 bases in the middle. CDR3 size: 13 residues. Germline CDR1 DFQATT, CDR2 SNEGSKA (reference sequence). The CDR3 is CSASGRSSYEQYF. In DNA, the CDR3 is TGCAGTGCTAGCGGGCGGAGCTCCTACGAGCAGTACTTC.

This clonotype was observed at least ten times. The V gene is TRBV6-2 or TRBV6-3, the J gene TRBJ1-1, with 8 bases identical to TRBD1. Germline V CDR1 and CDR2: MNHEY, SVGEGT. V shed 6 bases, J shed 4 bases, and the junction held 7 bases outside the gene matches. The CDR3 has 14 residues. In nucleotides, the CDR3 is TGTGCCAGCAGCCCCGAACAGGGGGTCACTGAAGCTTTCTTT. This sequence encodes CASSPEQGVTEAFF.

The table lists this clonotype with many counts. This chain connects TRBV29-1 to TRBJ2-7, with D possibly matching TRBD2 (6 bases). The V end was cut by 6 bases, the J end by 6 bases, with 12 bases between. Germline CDR1 is SQVTM and CDR2 is ANQGSEA. The CDR3 covers 11 residues. The CDR3 bases are TGCAGCGTCCCGGGACTCCGCGAGCAGTACTTC. Translating it yields CSVPGLREQYF.

The chain employs TRBV27 and TRBJ1-1; D unresolved. This CDR3 has 14 amino acids. The germline gives CDR1 MNHEY, CDR2 SMNVEV (reference sequence). With 1 base removed from V and 1 base from J, the gap between germline ends came to 7 bases. CDR3 sequence reads: CASSLWAENTEAFF. CDR3 nucleotide sequence: TGTGCCAGCAGTTTATGGGCAGAGAACACTGAAGCTTTCTTT.

This clonotype was detected only a few times. The chain has TRBV29-1 and TRBJ1-1; no clear D. V dropped 2 bases and J dropped 0 bases, with 7 bases sitting between them. The CDR3 sequence is 13 residues long. Per the germline V gene, CDR1 is SQVTM and CDR2 is ANQGSEA. The CDR3 spells CSVERGMNTEAFF. CDR3 in DNA: TGCAGCGTTGAAAGAGGAATGAACACTGAAGCTTTCTTT.

The V gene is TRBV28, the J gene TRBJ1-5; a weak D match, TRBD1 (5 bases). CDR3 length: 15 residues. Looked up from germline, CDR1 is MDHEN and CDR2 is SYDVKM. Trimming took off 10 bases at V and 1 base at J, with 17 bases between the two ends. CDR3 sequence: CATHKSGSSNQPQHF. The CDR3 nucleotides are TGTGCCACCCATAAGTCAGGGTCCAGCAATCAGCCCCAGCATTTT.

DNA for the CDR3: TGTGCCAGCAGTTTAGTTGGGACAGGGGAGTTCTTC. Translated, it gives CASSLVGTGEFF. The chain employs TRBV12-3 or TRBV12-4 and TRBJ2-1; 10 positions agree with TRBD1. CDR3 size: 12 residues. Losses at the gene ends were 1 base for V and 14 bases for J; bases not matched to a gene: 2.

This clonotype was recorded many times. One end of the junction does not line up with germline, which may come from a read error. The V and J genes are TRBV20-1 and TRBJ2-3; a weak D match, TRBD2 (6 bases). Germline V CDR1 and CDR2: DFQATT, SNEGSKA (reference sequence). The CDR3 sequence is 13 residues long. The CDR3, as DNA: TGCAGTGCTGGAGAGCGGGGCACAGATACGCAGTATTTT. Protein: CSAGERGTDTQYF.

In this sample, this clonotype turned up many times. The chain combines TRBV12-3 or TRBV12-4 with TRBJ2-2; 15 bases align to TRBD2. CDR3 length equals 17 residues. J was trimmed by 5 bases and V by 5 bases; bases with no gene match: 6. CDR3 nucleotides: TGTGCCAGCAGTCCCCTGGGGACTAGCGGGAGGACCGGGGAGCTGTTTTTT. Amino acids: CASSPLGTSGRTGELFF.

This clonotype was observed many times. The chain has TRBV7-2 and TRBJ2-1; D gene uncertain. The germline CDR1 and CDR2 sequences are SGHTA and FQGNSA. V was pared by 2 bases and J by 9 bases, with 8 bases between. The CDR3 consists of 12 residues. DNA of the CDR3: TGTGCCAGCAGCTTAATAAGTCCTGAGCAGTTCTTC. Translation: CASSLISPEQFF.

This clonotype was observed at least ten times. The chain couples TRBV11-2 to TRBJ2-7, with TRBD2 matching over 8 bases. The CDR3 contains 16 residues. Germline CDR1 is SGHAT and CDR2 is FQNNGV. V lost 5 bases and J lost 3; bases outside the gene matches: 12. CDR3 in DNA: TGTGCCAGCAGCCCGTCTCCAGCGGGAGTCCGCTACGAGCAGTACTTC. It specifies CASSPSPAGVRYEQYF.

In its sample, this clonotype was seen many times. V gene TRBV20-1 combines with J gene TRBJ2-7; 10 bases match TRBD2. The CDR3 extends over 14 amino acids. Trimming took 2 bases from V and 4 from J; bases not matched to a gene: 5. In germline, CDR1 is DFQATT, CDR2 SNEGSKA (reference sequence). CDR3 in amino acids: CSARRSSGGYEQYF. CDR3 bases: TGCAGTGCTAGACGCTCTAGCGGGGGATACGAGCAGTACTTC.

The rearrangement uses TRBV20-1 and TRBJ1-1, with 12 bases matching TRBD1. Germline V gene sequence: CDR1 DFQATT, CDR2 SNEGSKA (reference sequence). The CDR3 runs to 13 residues. With 6 bases clipped from V and 2 bases from J, the junction kept 1 base outside the gene matches. The CDR3 nucleotides are TGCAGTGCGGGACAGGGGGCTAACACTGAAGCTTTCTTT. It codes for CSAGQGANTEAFF.

This clonotype occurred many times. CDR3 in DNA: TGTGCCAGCAGTTTAGGCGGGCGGTTGGAGGCTTTCTTT. Residues: CASSLGGRLEAFF. This rearrangement joins TRBV12-3 or TRBV12-4 to TRBJ1-1; no reliable D call. CDR3 size: 13 residues. Trimming left V 1 base short and J 11 bases short, with 14 bases between.